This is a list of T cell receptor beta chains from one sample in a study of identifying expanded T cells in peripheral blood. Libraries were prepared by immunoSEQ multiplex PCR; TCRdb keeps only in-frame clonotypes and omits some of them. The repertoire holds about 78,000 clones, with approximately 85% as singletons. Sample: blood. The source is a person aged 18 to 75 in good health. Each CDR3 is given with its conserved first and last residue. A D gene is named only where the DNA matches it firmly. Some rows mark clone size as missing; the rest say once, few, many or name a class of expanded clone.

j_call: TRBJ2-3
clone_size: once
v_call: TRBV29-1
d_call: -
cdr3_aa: CSADGDIATDTQYF
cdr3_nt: TGCAGCGCCGATGGGGACATTGCTACAGATACGCAGTATTTT

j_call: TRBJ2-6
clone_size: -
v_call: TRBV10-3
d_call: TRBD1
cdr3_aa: CAISEALQGAPGANVLTF
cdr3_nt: TGTGCCATCAGTGAGGCTCTTCAGGGGGCGCCTGGGGCCAACGTCCTGACTTTC

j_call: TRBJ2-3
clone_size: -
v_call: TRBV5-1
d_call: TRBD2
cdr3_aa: CASSLGTSGADTQYF
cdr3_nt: TGCGCCAGCAGCTTGGGGACTAGCGGGGCGGATACGCAGTATTTT

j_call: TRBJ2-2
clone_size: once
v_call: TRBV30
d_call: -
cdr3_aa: CAWSVRGYTGELFF
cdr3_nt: TGTGCCTGGAGTGTCAGGGGATACACCGGGGAGCTGTTTTTT

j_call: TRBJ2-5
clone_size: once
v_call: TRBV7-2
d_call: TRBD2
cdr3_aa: CASSFNHLAGNQETQYF
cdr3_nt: TGTGCCAGCAGCTTCAACCATTTAGCGGGGAACCAAGAGACCCAGTACTTC

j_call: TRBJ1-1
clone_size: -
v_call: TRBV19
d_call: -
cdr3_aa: CASSSRGAGVNRAEAFF
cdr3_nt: TGTGCCAGTAGTAGTCGGGGGGCTGGGGTAAATAGAGCTGAAGCTTTCTTT

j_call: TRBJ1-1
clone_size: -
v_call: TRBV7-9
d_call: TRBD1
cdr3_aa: CASSLETGGGGTEAFF
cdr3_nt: TGTGCCAGCAGCTTAGAAACAGGGGGCGGGGGCACTGAAGCTTTCTTT

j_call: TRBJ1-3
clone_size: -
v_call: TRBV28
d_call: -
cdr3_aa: CASSPTENTIYF
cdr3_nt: TGTGCCAGCAGTCCGACAGAAAACACCATATATTTT

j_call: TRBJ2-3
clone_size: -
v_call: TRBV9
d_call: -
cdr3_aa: CASSVVINARTDTQYF
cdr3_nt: TGTGCCAGCAGCGTAGTTATTAATGCTCGCACAGATACGCAGTATTTT

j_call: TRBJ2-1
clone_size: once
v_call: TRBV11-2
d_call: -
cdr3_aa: CASSLDIRAGEQFF
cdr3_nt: TGTGCCAGCAGCTTAGATATCCGGGCCGGGGAGCAGTTCTTC

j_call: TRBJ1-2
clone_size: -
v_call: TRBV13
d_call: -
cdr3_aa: CASRYDGGYTF
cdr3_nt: TGTGCCAGCAGGTACGACGGCGGCTACACCTTC

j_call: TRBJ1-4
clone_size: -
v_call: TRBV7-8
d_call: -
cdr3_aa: CASSLAGTGYNEKLFF
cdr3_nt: TGTGCCAGCAGCTTAGCGGGTACAGGATATAATGAAAAACTGTTTTTT

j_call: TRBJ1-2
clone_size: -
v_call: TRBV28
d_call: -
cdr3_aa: CASRTVGPLNYGYTF
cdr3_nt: TGTGCCAGCAGGACAGTGGGGCCTCTTAACTATGGCTACACCTTC

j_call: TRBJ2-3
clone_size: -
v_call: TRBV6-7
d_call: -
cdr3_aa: CASSYSKLVRGPDTQYF
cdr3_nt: TGTGCCAGCAGTTACTCGAAGTTGGTCCGGGGCCCCGATACGCAGTATTTT

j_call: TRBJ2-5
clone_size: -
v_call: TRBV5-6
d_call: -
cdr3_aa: CASSYLGEKRETQYF
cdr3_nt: TGTGCCAGCAGCTACTTGGGGGAGAAGAGAGAGACCCAGTACTTC

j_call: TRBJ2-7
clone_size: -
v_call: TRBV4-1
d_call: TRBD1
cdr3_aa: CASSPRDRSSYEQYF
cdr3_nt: TGCGCCAGCAGCCCGCGGGACAGGTCCTCCTACGAGCAGTACTTC

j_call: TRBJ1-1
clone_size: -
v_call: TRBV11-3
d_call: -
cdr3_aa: CASSLDGWNTEAFF
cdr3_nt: TGTGCCAGCAGCTTAGACGGTTGGAACACTGAAGCTTTCTTT

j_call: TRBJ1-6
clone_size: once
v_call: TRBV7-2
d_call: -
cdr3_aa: CASSLEGQDSPLHF
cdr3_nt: TGTGCCAGCAGCTTAGAGGGGCAGGATTCACCCCTCCACTTT

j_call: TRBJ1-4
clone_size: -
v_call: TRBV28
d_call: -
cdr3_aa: CASRLAGAHVNEKLFF
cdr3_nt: TGTGCCAGCAGGTTGGCGGGGGCGCACGTTAATGAAAAACTGTTTTTT

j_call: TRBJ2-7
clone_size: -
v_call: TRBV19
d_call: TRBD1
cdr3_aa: CASTIGTGLFYEQYF
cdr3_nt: TGTGCCAGTACCATAGGGACAGGGCTTTTCTACGAGCAGTACTTC

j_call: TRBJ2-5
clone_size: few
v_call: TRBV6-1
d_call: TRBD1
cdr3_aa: CAGARGGRGKETQYF
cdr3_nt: TGTGCCGGCGCTAGGGGCGGCAGGGGGAAAGAGACCCAGTACTTC

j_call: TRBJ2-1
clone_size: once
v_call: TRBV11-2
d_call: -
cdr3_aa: CASSPRGHGDEQFF
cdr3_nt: TGTGCCAGCAGCCCAAGGGGCCACGGCGATGAGCAGTTCTTC

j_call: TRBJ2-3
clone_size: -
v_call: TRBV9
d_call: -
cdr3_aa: CASSVQGDTQYF
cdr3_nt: TGTGCCAGCAGCGTCCAGGGGGATACGCAGTATTTT

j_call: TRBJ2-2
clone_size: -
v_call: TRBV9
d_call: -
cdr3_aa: CASSVISGYTGELFF
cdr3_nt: TGTGCCAGCAGCGTTATTAGCGGATACACCGGGGAGCTGTTTTTT

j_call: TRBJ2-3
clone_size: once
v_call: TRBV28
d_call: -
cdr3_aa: CASSVMGASTDTQYF
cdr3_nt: TGTGCCAGCAGTGTAATGGGCGCTAGCACAGATACGCAGTATTTT

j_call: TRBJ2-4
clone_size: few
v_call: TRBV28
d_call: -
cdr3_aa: CASSLFRETLAKNIQYF
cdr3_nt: TGTGCCAGCAGTTTATTTCGGGAGACCCTAGCCAAAAACATTCAGTACTTC

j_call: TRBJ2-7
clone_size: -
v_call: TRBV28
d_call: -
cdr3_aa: CASRPDGPYEQYF
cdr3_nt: TGTGCCAGCAGGCCCGACGGCCCCTACGAGCAGTACTTC

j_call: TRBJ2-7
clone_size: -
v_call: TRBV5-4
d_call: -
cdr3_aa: CASSLTGPYEQYF
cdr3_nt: TGTGCCAGCAGCTTAACAGGCCCCTACGAGCAGTACTTC

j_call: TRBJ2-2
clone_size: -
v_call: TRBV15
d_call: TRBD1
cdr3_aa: CATSRGQGRGTGELFF
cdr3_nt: TGTGCCACCAGCAGGGGACAGGGGCGCGGGACCGGGGAGCTGTTTTTT

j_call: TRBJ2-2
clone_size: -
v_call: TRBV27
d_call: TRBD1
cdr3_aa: CASSRRGQGTGELFF
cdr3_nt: TGTGCCAGCAGCCGACGGGGACAGGGGACCGGGGAGCTGTTTTTT

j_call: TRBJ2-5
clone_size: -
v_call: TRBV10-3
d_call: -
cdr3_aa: CAISDKPVQGETQYF
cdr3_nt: TGTGCCATCAGTGATAAGCCAGTCCAGGGAGAGACCCAGTACTTC

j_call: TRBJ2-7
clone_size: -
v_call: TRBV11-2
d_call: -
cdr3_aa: CASRIASSYEQYF
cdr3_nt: TGTGCCAGCAGGATCGCTAGCTCCTACGAGCAGTACTTC

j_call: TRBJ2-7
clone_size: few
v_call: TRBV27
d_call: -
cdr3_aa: CASSRQRTYEQYF
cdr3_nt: TGTGCCAGCAGTAGACAGAGAACCTACGAGCAGTACTTC

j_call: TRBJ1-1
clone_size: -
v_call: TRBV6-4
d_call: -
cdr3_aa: CANHHRDTEAFF
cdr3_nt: TGTGCCAACCACCACAGGGACACTGAAGCTTTCTTT

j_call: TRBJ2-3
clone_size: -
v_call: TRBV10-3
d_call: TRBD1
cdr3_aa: CAITSTGGASTDTQYF
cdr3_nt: TGTGCCATCACCTCGACAGGGGGTGCTAGCACAGATACGCAGTATTTT

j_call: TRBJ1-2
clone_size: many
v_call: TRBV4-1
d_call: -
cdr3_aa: CASSQVLLDDRGLYGYTF
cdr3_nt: TGCGCCAGCAGCCAAGTACTGCTCGACGACAGAGGACTATATGGCTACACCTTC

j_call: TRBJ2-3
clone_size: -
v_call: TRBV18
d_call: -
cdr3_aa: CASSFDRFSTDTQYF
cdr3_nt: TGTGCCAGCTCTTTCGACAGGTTCAGCACAGATACACAGTATTTT

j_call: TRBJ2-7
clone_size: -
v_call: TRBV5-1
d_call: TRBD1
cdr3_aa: CASRVDRGEQHF
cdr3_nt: TGCGCCAGCAGGGTGGACAGGGGCGAGCAGCACTTC

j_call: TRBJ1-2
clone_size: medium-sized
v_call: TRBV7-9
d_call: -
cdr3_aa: CASSNRDRGYTF
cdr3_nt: TGTGCCAGCAGCAACCGGGACCGTGGCTACACCTTC

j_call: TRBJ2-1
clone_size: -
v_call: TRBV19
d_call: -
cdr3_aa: CASSTVTSRSYNEQFF
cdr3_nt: TGTGCCAGTAGTACGGTCACTTCTCGATCCTACAATGAGCAGTTCTTC

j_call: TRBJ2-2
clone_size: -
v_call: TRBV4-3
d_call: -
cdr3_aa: CASSQASVANTGELFF
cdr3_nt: TGCGCCAGCAGCCAAGCTAGCGTCGCGAACACCGGGGAGCTGTTTTTT

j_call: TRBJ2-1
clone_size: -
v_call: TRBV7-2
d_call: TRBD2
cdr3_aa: CASSAMGSGRGNEQFF
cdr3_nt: TGTGCCAGCAGCGCAATGGGTAGCGGGAGGGGCAATGAGCAGTTCTTC

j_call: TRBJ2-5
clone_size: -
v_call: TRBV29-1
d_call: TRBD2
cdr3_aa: CSVGLGEETQYF
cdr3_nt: TGCAGCGTGGGACTAGGTGAGGAGACCCAGTACTTC

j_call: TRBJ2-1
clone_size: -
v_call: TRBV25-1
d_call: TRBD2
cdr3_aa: CASSAGEVLYNEQFF
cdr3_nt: TGTGCCAGCAGCGCGGGGGAGGTCTTATACAATGAGCAGTTCTTC

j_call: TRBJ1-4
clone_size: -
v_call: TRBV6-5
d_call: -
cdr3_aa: CASRAPGTHEKLFF
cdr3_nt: TGTGCCAGCAGGGCCCCAGGGACGCATGAAAAACTGTTTTTT

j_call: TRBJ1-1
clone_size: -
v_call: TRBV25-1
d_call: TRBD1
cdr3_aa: CASSERGLGEAFF
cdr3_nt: TGTGCCAGCAGTGAAAGGGGGCTGGGTGAAGCTTTCTTT

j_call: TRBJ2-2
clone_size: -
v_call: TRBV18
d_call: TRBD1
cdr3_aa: CASSPDRVNTGELFF
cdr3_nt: TGTGCCAGCTCACCCGACAGGGTTAACACCGGGGAGCTGTTTTTT

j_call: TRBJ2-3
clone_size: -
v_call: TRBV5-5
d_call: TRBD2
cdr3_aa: CASSWRLASSTDTQYF
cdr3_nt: TGTGCCAGCAGCTGGCGACTAGCGAGCAGCACAGATACGCAGTATTTT

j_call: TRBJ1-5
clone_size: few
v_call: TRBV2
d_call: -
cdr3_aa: CASSGFGSHQPQHF
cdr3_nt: TGTGCCAGCAGTGGGTTTGGCTCGCATCAGCCCCAGCATTTT

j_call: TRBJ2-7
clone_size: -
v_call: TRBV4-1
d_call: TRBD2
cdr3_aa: CASSLTSGSSYEQYF
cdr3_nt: TGCGCCAGCAGCCTGACTAGCGGAAGCTCCTACGAGCAGTACTTC

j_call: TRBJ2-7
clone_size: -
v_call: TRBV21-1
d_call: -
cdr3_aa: CASSKRGSAELGYEQYF
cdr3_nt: TGTGCCAGCAGCAAGAGGGGCTCGGCCGAGTTGGGCTACGAGCAGTACTTC

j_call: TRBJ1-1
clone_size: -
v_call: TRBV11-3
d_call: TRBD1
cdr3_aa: CASSLAGTGPMNTEAFF
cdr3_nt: TGTGCCAGCAGCTTAGCCGGGACAGGCCCCATGAACACTGAAGCTTTCTTT

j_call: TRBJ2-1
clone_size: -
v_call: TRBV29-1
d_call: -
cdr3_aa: CSAAFLGGVGNEQFF
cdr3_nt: TGCAGCGCCGCTTTCTTGGGGGGAGTGGGAAATGAGCAGTTCTTC

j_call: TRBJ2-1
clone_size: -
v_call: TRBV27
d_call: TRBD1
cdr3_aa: CASSLWDSSYNEQFF
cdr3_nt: TGTGCCAGCAGTTTATGGGACAGCTCCTACAATGAGCAGTTCTTC

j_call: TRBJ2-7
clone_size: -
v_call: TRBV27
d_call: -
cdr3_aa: CASSFNLGVNEQYF
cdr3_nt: TGTGCCAGCAGTTTTAATCTGGGGGTCAACGAGCAGTACTTC

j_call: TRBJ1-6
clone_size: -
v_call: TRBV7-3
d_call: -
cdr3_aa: CASSLSLNNSPLHF
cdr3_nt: TGTGCCAGCAGCTTAAGTTTGAATAATTCACCCCTCCACTTT